What follows are 21 T cell receptor beta chains derived from one specimen sequenced in a study of blood T cells in healthy people across ages. The use of a sample-barcoded 5' primer and a J-beta primer mix characterized a second PCR of roughly 7 to 12 cycles. TCRdb redid the calling of the 5' RACE reads with MiXCR, one entry per CDR3 protein. The table lists around 940,000 distinct CDR3 sequences, roughly 51% of them singletons. Material: blood. These receptors came from a woman aged 55-75 years in good health.

The genes are TRBV12-3 or TRBV12-4 and TRBJ2-7, with D unresolved. There are 16 residues in the CDR3. V was shortened by 6 bases and J by 4 bases, with 22 bases between the two germline ends. In nucleotides, the CDR3 is TGTGCCAGCAGCCCGAAAGTCCCGATCACTATATACGAGCAGTACTTC. Protein: CASSPKVPITIYEQYF.

This chain links TRBV20-1 with TRBJ2-5; the D is unclear. V dropped 0 bases and J dropped 11 bases, with 16 bases sitting between them. Germline values: CDR1 DFQATT, CDR2 SNEGSKA (reference sequence). This CDR3 has 13 amino acids. CDR3 DNA sequence: TGCAGTGCTAGAGATCCCTTTTCCAATGAGCAGTACTTC. Amino acid sequence: CSARDPFSNEQYF.

This clonotype was counted between two and nine times. V is TRBV7-9 and J is TRBJ2-3, with D maybe TRBD2 (5 bases). The CDR3 extends over 14 amino acids. The germline gives CDR1 SEHNR, CDR2 FQNEAQ (reference sequence). The ends were cut back, 0 bases at V and 6 bases at J, with 10 bases in the middle. CDR3 in amino acids: CASSLAGVGDTQYF. CDR3 coding DNA: TGTGCCAGCAGCTTAGCGGGAGTCGGGGATACGCAGTATTTT.

On this clonotype: The likely explanation is a read error, given a far larger clone one base away. The conserved final phenylalanine or tryptophan is absent from the CDR3, which likely points to a read error. The chain joins TRBV12-3 or TRBV12-4 to TRBJ1-5; D possibly corresponds to TRBD1 (5 bases). CDR3 size: 14 residues. Trimming stripped 2 bases from V and 2 bases from J, with 7 bases between. CDR3 DNA: TGTGCCAGCAGTTTACAGGGAGGCAATCAGCCCCAGCATTTG. Protein: CASSLQGGNQPQHL.

The chain employs TRBV29-1 and TRBJ1-2; a possible D gene is TRBD1 (5 bases). Germline loops: CDR1 SQVTM, CDR2 ANQGSEA. CDR3 length: 12 amino acids. V was shortened by 5 bases and J by 7 bases, with 14 bases between the two germline ends. CDR3 residues: CSVSGTRCGYTF. The CDR3 coding sequence is TGCAGCGTTAGCGGGACCCGCTGTGGCTACACCTTC.

The V and J genes are TRBV20-1 and TRBJ2-1, with TRBD1 identical over 7 bases. The germline CDR1 and CDR2 sequences are DFQATT and SNEGSKA (reference sequence). This CDR3 comprises 15 residues. V trimming: 6 bases; J trimming: 6 bases; junction bases outside the gene matches: 14. CDR3: CSAPPADRVGNEQFF. The CDR3 nucleotides are TGCAGTGCCCCCCCGGCCGACAGGGTGGGCAATGAGCAGTTCTTC.

The chain carries TRBV5-4 and TRBJ1-2; TRBD1 matches 7 bases. Germline assignment: CDR1 SGHNT and CDR2 YYREEE (reference sequence). The CDR3 consists of 12 residues. J lost 8 bases, V lost 3 bases, and 4 bases had no gene match. As DNA, the CDR3 is TGTGCCAGCAGCTCCGGGACAGTCGGCTACACCTTC. It codes for CASSSGTVGYTF.

This chain uses TRBV5-1 with TRBJ2-5; tentatively, D is TRBD1 or TRBD2 (5 bases each). Trimming stripped 4 bases from V and 5 bases from J, with 15 bases between. The CDR3 has 14 amino acids. CDR1 and CDR2 from the germline V gene are SGHRS and YFSETQ. The CDR3 sequence is CASSPGIGDETQYF. As DNA, the CDR3 is TGCGCCAGCAGCCCGGGGATCGGGGACGAGACCCAGTACTTC.

V and J are TRBV5-1 and TRBJ1-5; 8 bases are a match to TRBD1. Per germline, CDR1 SGHRS and CDR2 YFSETQ. V dropped 0 bases and J dropped 6; count of bases not matched to a gene: 2. The CDR3 sequence is 14 residues long. This chain's CDR3 is CASSLETGAQPQHF. In DNA form, the CDR3 reads TGCGCCAGCAGCTTGGAGACAGGGGCTCAGCCCCAGCATTTT. Together with reference TRBV5-1 and TRBJ1-5, the CDR3 gives the full variable domain: KAGVTQTPRYLIKTRGQQVTLSCSPISGHRSVSWYQQTPGQGLQFLFEYFSETQRNKGNFPGRFSGRQFSNSRSEMNVSTLELGDSALYLCASSLETGAQPQHFGDGTRLSIL.

The genes are TRBV6-2 or TRBV6-3 and TRBJ1-4; 7 positions match TRBD1. In germline, CDR1 is MNHEY, CDR2 SVGEGT. CDR3 length: 14 residues. V was clipped by 7 bases and J by 5 bases; unmatched bases: 7. The CDR3 DNA reads TGTGCCAGCACGCGATCAGGGGGGAATGAAAAACTGTTTTTT. It translates to CASTRSGGNEKLFF.

V gene TRBV20-1 combines with J gene TRBJ2-7, with 7 bases that match TRBD1. Trimming took 1 base from V and 2 from J; bases not matched to a gene: 5. Germline V lookup: CDR1 DFQATT, CDR2 SNEGSKA (reference sequence). The CDR3 length is 14 residues. The CDR3 sequence: CSARGETGTYEQYF. For the CDR3, the DNA is TGCAGTGCTAGAGGCGAGACAGGGACCTACGAGCAGTACTTC.

The table lists this clonotype with a count of one. V and J are TRBV9 and TRBJ1-6, with TRBD1 identical over 9 bases. V gave up 5 bases and J gave up 6 bases; unmatched junction bases: 9. The CDR3 is 16 residues long. The germline gives CDR1 SGDLS, CDR2 YYNGEE. This chain's CDR3 is CASSEDRDRVNSPLHF. CDR3 nucleotide sequence: TGTGCCAGCAGTGAAGACCGGGACAGGGTTAATTCACCCCTCCACTTT.

The chain carries TRBV3-1 and TRBJ1-2, with a possible D match to TRBD1 (5 bases). In germline, CDR1 is LGHDT, CDR2 YNNKEL (reference sequence). This CDR3 is 15 amino acids long. Trimming took 1 base from V and 4 from J, leaving 13 bases between them. The CDR3 loop is CASSQAPGYGYGYTF. In DNA, the CDR3 is TGTGCCAGCAGCCAAGCACCAGGGTACGGCTATGGCTACACCTTC.

J is TRBJ2-1 and V is TRBV20-1; TRBD2 matches 8 bases. Germline assignment: CDR1 DFQATT and CDR2 SNEGSKA (reference sequence). The V and J ends lost 5 bases and 7 bases, in that order; junction bases with no gene match: 4. The CDR3 covers 12 residues. The CDR3 nucleotides are TGCAGTGCTGGTCCTAGCGGGAATGAGCAGTTCTTC. It yields the protein CSAGPSGNEQFF.

The chain uses TRBV7-9 and TRBJ2-5, with 11 nucleotides matching TRBD2. J lost 5 bases, V lost 3 bases, and 2 bases had no gene match. In germline, CDR1 is SEHNR, CDR2 FQNEAQ (reference sequence). This CDR3 has 14 residues. In DNA form, the CDR3 reads TGTGCCAGCAGCTTCGTAGCGGGAGGGGAGACCCAGTACTTC. As protein: CASSFVAGGETQYF.

This clonotype has more than one count but fewer than ten. The chain has TRBV7-2 and TRBJ2-7; possibly TRBD1 for D (5 bases). Germline V CDR1 and CDR2: SGHTA, FQGNSA. The CDR3 is 15 amino acids. Trimming removed 5 bases at V and 2 bases at J, with 16 bases between. CDR3 bases: TGTGCCAGCAGCCGTCAGGGCCTGAGTACCTACGAGCAGTACTTC. The encoded protein is CASSRQGLSTYEQYF. Full variable domain (missing parts from reference TRBV7-2 and TRBJ2-7): GAGVSQSPSNKVTEKGKDVELRCDPISGHTALYWYRQSLGQGLEFLIYFQGNSAPDKSGLPSDRFSAERTGGSVSTLTIQRTQQEDSAVYLCASSRQGLSTYEQYFGPGTRLTVT.

V is TRBV7-9 and J is TRBJ2-1; 9 bases are a match to TRBD2. The CDR3 is 15 residues long. CDR1 is SEHNR and CDR2 is FQNEAQ in the germline V gene (reference sequence). V lost 4 bases and J lost 6; bases outside the gene matches: 7. The chain's CDR3 is CASSSTSGRSNEQFF. CDR3 coding DNA: TGTGCCAGCAGCTCGACTAGCGGCCGATCCAATGAGCAGTTCTTC.

The genes are TRBV18 and TRBJ1-4; D may be TRBD1 (5 bases). The CDR3 is 15 amino acids. CDR1 and CDR2 from the germline V gene are KGHSH and LQKENI. Trimming removed 6 bases at V and 3 bases at J, with 14 bases between. CDR3 residues: CASSTRETANEKLFF. For the CDR3, the DNA is TGTGCCAGCTCTACAAGGGAGACAGCTAATGAAAAACTGTTTTTT.

This clonotype was observed a handful of times. The chain employs TRBV5-1 and TRBJ2-3; D uncertain. The CDR3 has 14 residues. Germline CDR1 is SGHRS and CDR2 is YFSETQ. Trimming left V 1 base short and J 0 bases short, with 6 bases between. DNA of the CDR3: TGCGCCAGCAGCTTGTTCCAAAGCACAGATACGCAGTATTTT. Translating it yields CASSLFQSTDTQYF.

This clonotype was recorded many times. The gene calls are TRBV12-3 or TRBV12-4 and TRBJ2-7, with D possibly TRBD2 on 6 matching bases. The CDR3 has 12 residues. The V end was cut by 5 bases, the J end by 4 bases, with 9 bases between. The CDR3 nucleotides are TGTGCCAGCAGTCCGGGGGTGTACGAGCAGTACTTC. This codes for CASSPGVYEQYF.

Details on this clonotype: Germline and junction disagree at one end, which may indicate a read error. This chain joins TRBV9 and TRBJ1-1; D possibly corresponds to TRBD1 (6 bases). This CDR3 contains 12 residues. From germline, CDR1 is SGDLS and CDR2 YYNGEE. The CDR3 DNA reads TGTGCCAGCAGTGTAGGGGGCACTGAAGCTTTCTTT. Residues: CASSVGGTEAFF.